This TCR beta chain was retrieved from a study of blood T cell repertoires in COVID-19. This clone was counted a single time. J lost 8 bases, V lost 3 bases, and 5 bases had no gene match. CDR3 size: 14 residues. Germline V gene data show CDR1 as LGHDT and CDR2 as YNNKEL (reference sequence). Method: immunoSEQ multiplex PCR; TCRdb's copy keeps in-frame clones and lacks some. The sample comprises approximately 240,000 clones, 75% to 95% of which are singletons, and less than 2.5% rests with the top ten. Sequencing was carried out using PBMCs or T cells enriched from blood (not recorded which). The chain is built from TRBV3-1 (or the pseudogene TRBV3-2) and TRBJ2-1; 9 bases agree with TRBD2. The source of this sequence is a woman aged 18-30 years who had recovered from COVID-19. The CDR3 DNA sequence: TGTGCCAGCAGCCACCTAGCGGGATCCTATGAGCAGTTCTTC. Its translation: CASSHLAGSYEQFF.